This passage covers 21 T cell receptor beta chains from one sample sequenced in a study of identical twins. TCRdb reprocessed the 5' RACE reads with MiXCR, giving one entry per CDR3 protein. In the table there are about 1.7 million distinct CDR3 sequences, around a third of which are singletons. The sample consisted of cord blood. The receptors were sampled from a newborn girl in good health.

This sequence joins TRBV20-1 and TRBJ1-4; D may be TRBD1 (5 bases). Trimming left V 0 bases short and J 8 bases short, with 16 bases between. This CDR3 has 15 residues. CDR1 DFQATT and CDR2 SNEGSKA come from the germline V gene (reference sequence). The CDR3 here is CSARDLAQAAEKLFF. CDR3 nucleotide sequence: TGCAGTGCTAGAGATCTAGCACAGGCGGCCGAAAAACTGTTTTTT.

This chain's CDR3 is CASSQLGAGEQYF. In DNA form, the CDR3 reads TGTGCCAGCAGCCAGCTCGGAGCCGGAGAGCAGTACTTC. This chain connects TRBV3-1 to TRBJ2-7; the D is unclear. V was cut by 3 bases and J by 7 bases, with 13 bases left in between. This CDR3 region has 13 residues. Germline V CDR1 and CDR2: LGHDT, YNNKEL (reference sequence).

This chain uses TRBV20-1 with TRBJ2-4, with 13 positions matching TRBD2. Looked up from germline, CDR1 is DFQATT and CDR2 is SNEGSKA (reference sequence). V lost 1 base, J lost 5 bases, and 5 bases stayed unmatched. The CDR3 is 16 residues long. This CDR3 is CSARGGTSGTQNIQYF. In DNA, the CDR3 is TGCAGTGCTAGAGGGGGGACTAGCGGGACTCAAAACATTCAGTACTTC.

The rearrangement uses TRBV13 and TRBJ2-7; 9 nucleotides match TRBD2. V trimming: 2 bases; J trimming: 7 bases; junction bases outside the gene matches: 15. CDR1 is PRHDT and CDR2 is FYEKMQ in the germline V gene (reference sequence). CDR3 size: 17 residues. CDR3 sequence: CASSLLPTSGSKREQYF. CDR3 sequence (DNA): TGTGCCAGCAGCTTATTACCGACTAGCGGCTCAAAGCGGGAGCAGTACTTC.

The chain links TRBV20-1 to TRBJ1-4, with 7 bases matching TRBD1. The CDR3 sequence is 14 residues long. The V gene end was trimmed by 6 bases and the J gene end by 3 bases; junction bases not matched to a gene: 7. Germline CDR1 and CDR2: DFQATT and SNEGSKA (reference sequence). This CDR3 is CSAHYRGPNEKLFF. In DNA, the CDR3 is TGCAGTGCCCATTACAGGGGCCCTAATGAAAAACTGTTTTTT.

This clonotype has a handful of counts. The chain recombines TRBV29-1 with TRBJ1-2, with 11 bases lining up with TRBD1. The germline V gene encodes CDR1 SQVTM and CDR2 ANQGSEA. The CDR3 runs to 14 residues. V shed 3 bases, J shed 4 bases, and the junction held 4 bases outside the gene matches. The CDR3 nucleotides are TGCAGCGTTGACAGAGGGACAGGGGGCTATGGCTACACCTTC. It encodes CSVDRGTGGYGYTF.

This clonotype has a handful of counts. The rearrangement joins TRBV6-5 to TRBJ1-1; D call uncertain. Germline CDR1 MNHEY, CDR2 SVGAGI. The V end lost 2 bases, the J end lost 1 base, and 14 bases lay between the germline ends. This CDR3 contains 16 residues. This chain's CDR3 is CASSYVGGRRNTEAFF. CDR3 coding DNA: TGTGCCAGCAGTTACGTTGGAGGCCGTAGGAACACTGAAGCTTTCTTT.

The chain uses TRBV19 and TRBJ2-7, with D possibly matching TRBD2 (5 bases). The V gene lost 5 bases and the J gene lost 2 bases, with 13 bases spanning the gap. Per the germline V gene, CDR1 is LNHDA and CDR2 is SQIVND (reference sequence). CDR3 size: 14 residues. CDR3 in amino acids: CASSPTTTPYEQYF. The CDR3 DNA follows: TGTGCCAGTAGTCCAACGACTACCCCCTACGAGCAGTACTTC. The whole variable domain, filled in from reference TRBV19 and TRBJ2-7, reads DGGITQSPKYLFRKEGQNVTLSCEQNLNHDAMYWYRQDPGQGLRLIYYSQIVNDFQKGDIAEGYSVSREKKESFPLTVTSAQKNPTAFYLCASSPTTTPYEQYFGPGTRLTVT.

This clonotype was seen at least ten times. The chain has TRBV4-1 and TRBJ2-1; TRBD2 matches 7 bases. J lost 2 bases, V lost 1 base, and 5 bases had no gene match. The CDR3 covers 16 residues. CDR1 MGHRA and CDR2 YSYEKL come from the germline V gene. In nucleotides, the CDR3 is TGCGCCAGCAGCCAAGGCGGGCTAGCGGCCTACAATGAGCAGTTCTTC. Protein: CASSQGGLAAYNEQFF.

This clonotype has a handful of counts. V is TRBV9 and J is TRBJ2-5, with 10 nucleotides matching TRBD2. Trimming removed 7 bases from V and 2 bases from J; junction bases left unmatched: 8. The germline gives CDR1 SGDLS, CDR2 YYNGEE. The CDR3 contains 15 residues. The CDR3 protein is CASSPAGGLQETQYF. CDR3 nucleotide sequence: TGTGCCAGCTCACCAGCGGGGGGGCTACAAGAGACCCAGTACTTC.

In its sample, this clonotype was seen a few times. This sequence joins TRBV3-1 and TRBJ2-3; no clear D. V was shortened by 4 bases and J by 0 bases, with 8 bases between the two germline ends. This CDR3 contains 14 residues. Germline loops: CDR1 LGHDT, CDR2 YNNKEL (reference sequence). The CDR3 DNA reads TGTGCCAGCAGCCCCTTCGATAGCACAGATACGCAGTATTTT. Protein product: CASSPFDSTDTQYF.

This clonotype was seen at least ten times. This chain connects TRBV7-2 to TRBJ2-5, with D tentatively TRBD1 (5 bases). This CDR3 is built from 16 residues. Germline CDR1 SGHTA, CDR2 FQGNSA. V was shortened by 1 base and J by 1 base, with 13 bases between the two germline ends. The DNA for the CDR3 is TGTGCCAGCAGCTTAGGTGGGGCAGGCGGCCAAGAGACCCAGTACTTC. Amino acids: CASSLGGAGGQETQYF.

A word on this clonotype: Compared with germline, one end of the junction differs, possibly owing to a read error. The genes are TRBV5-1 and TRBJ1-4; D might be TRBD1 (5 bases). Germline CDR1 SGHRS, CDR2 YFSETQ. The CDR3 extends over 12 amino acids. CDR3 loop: CASRDTNGKLFF. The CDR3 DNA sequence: TGCGCCAGCAGGGACACTAATGGAAAACTGTTTTTT.

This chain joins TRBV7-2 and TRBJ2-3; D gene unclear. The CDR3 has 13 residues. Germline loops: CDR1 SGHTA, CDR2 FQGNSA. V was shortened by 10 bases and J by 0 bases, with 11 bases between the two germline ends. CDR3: CATGKESTDTQYF. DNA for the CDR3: TGTGCCACAGGAAAGGAAAGCACAGATACGCAGTATTTT. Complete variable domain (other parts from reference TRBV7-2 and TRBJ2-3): GAGVSQSPSNKVTEKGKDVELRCDPISGHTALYWYRQSLGQGLEFLIYFQGNSAPDKSGLPSDRFSAERTGGSVSTLTIQRTQQEDSAVYLCATGKESTDTQYFGPGTRLTVL.

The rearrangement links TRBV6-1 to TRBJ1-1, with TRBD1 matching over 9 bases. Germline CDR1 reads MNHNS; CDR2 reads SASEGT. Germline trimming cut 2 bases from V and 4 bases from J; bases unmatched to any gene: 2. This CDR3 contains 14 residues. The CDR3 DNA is TGTGCCAGCAGTGAAACAGGGGGCCGCACTGAAGCTTTCTTT. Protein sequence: CASSETGGRTEAFF.

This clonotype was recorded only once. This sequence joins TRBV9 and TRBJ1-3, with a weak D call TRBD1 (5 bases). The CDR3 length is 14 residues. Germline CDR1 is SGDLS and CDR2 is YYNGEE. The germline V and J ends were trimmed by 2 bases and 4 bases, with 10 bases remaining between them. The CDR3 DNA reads TGTGCCAGCAGCGTGAGGGCAGGGGGAAACACCATATATTTT. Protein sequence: CASSVRAGGNTIYF.

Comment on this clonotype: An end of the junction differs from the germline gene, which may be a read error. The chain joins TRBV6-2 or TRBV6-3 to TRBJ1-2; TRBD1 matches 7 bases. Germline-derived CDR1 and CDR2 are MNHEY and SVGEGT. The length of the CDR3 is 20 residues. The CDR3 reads CASRRPSSGQWTGLNYGCTF. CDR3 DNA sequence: TGTGCCAGCAGACGCCCCTCAAGTGGGCAATGGACAGGCCTTAACTATGGCTGCACCTTC.

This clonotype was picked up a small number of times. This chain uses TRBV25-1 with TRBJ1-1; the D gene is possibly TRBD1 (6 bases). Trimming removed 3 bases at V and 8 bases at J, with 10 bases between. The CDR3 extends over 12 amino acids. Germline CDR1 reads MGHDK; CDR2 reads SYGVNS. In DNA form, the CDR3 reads TGTGCCAGCAGTGAGTGGGGGCGGGAAGCTTTCTTT. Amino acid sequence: CASSEWGREAFF.

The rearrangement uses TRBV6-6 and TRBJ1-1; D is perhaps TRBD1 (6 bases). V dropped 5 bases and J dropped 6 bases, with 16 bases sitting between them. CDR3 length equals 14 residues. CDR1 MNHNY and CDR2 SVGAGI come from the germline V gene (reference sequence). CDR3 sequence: CASSHGGGAPEAFF. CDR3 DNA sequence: TGTGCCAGCAGTCACGGTGGGGGCGCTCCTGAAGCTTTCTTT.

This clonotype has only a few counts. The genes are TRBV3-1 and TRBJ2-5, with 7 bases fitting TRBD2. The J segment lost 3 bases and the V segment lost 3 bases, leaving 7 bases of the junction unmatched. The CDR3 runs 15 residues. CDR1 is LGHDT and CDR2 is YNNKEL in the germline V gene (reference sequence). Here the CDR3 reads CASSHILREEETQYF. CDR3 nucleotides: TGTGCCAGCAGCCACATCTTACGGGAGGAAGAGACCCAGTACTTC.

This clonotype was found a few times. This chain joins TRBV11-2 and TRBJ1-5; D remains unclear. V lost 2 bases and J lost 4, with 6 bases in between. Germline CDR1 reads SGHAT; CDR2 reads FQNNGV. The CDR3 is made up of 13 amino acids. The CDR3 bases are TGTGCCAGCAGCTTATGGCTTAATCAGCCCCAGCATTTT. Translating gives CASSLWLNQPQHF.